This T cell receptor (beta chain) emerged from a study of T-cell memory formation after mild COVID-19. One entry per CDR3 protein results from TCRdb running MiXCR on the 5' RACE reads. The sample lists around 210,000 distinct CDR3 sequences; over 9.5% were seen once. This clonotype was recorded a few times. Deletions cut 3 bases from V and 0 bases from J, with 9 bases between. The CDR3 covers 15 residues. CDR1 is KGHSH, CDR2 LQKENI, per germline. Sequencing was performed on PBMCs or a T cell subset sorted from them (not recorded which). This clonotype was obtained from a man between 18 and 29 years old who had mild COVID-19 (a few samples of this study predate the infection). Cell type and time point are not known. The V and J genes are TRBV18 and TRBJ1-3; D is perhaps TRBD1 (5 bases). The CDR3 spells CASSPGTSSGNTIYF. As DNA, the CDR3 is TGTGCCAGCTCACCGGGGACCTCCTCTGGAAACACCATATATTTT.